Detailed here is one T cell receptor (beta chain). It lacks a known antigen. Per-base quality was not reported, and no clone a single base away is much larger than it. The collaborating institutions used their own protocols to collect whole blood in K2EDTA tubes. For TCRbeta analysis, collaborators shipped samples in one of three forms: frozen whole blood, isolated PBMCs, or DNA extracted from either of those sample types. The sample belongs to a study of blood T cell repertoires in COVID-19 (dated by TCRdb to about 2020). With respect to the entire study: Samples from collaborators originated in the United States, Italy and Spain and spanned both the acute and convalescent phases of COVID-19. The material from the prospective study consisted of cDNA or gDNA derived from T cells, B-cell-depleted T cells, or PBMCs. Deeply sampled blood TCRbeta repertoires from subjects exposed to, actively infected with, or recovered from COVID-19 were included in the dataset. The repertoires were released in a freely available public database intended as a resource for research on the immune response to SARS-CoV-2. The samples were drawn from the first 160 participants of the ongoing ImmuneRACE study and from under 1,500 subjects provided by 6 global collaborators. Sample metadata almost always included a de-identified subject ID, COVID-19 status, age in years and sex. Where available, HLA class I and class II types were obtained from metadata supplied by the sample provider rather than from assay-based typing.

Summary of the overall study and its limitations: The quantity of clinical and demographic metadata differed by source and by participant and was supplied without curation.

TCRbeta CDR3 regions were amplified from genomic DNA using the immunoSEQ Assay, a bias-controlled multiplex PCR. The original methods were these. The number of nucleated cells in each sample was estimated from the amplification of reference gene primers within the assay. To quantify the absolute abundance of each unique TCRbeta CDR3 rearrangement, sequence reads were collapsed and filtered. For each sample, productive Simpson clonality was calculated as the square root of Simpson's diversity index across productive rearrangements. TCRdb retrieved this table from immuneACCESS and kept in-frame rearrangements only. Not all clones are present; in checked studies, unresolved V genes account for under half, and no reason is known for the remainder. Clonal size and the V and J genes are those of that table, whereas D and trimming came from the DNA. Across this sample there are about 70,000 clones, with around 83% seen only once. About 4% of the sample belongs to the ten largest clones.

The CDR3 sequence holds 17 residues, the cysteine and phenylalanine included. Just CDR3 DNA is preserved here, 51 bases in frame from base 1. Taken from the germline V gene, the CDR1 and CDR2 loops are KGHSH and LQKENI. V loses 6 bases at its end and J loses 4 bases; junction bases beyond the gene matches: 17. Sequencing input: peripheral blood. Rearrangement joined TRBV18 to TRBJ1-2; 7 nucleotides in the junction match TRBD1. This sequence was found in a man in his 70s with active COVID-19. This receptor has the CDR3 CASSTDRVGPLSYGYTF. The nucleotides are TGTGCCAGCTCTACCGACAGGGTGGGCCCCCTATCCTATGGCTACACCTTC.